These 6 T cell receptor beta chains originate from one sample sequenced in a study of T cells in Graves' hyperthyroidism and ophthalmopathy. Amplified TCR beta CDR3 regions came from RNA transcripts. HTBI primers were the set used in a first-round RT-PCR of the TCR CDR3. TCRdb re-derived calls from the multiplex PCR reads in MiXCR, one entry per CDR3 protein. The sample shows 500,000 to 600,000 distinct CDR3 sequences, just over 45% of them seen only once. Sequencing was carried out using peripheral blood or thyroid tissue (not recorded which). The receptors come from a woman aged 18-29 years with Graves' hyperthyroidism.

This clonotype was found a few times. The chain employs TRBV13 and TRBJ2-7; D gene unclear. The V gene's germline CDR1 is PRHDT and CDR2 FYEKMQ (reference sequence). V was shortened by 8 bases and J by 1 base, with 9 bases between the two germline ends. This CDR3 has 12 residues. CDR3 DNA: TGTGCCAGCTATAGTGGTTCCTACGAGCAGTACTTC. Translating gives CASYSGSYEQYF. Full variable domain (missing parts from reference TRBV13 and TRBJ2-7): AAGVIQSPRHLIKEKRETATLKCYPIPRHDTVYWYQQGPGQDPQFLISFYEKMQSDKGSIPDRFSAQQFSDYHSELNMSSLELGDSALYFCASYSGSYEQYFGPGTRLTVT.

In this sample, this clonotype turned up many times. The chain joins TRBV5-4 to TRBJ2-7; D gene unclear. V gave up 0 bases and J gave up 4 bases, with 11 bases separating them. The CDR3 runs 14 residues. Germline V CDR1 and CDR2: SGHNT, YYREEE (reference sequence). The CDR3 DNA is TGTGCCAGCAGCTTGGAGAGTAGAGAATACGAGCAGTACTTC. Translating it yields CASSLESREYEQYF.

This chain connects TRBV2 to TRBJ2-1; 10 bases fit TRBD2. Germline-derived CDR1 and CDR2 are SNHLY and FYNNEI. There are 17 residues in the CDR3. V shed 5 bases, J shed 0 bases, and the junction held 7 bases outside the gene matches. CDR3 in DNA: TGTGCCAGCAGTAAACCGACTAGCGGGTACTCCTACAATGAGCAGTTCTTC. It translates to CASSKPTSGYSYNEQFF.

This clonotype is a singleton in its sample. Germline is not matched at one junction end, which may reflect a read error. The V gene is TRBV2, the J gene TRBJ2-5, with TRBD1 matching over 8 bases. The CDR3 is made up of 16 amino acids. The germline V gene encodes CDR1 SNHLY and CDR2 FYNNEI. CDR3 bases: TGTACCAGCAGAGATAGCTGGACAGGGACCCAAGAGACCCAGTACTTC. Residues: CTSRDSWTGTQETQYF.

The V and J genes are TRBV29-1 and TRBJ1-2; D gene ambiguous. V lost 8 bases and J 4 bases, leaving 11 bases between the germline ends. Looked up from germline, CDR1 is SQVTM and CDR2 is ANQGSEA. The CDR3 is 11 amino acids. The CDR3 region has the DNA TGCAGCTTGGGCCAGGCCTATGGCTACACCTTC. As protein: CSLGQAYGYTF.

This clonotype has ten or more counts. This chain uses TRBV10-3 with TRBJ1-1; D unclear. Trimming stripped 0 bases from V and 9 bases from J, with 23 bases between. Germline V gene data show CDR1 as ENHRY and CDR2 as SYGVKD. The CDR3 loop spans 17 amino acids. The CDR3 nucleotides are TGTGCCATCAGTGAGTCGTTAGGGTTGAAGTCGTCTCGGAAAGCTTTCTTT. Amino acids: CAISESLGLKSSRKAFF.